This TCR beta chain was sequenced during a study of cytomegalovirus exposure and HLA in healthy donors. Study overall: Falling in the Caucasian-associated ancestry cluster were 81% of around 370 genotyped donors.

Notes on this clone: Its antigen is currently unknown.

Study-level findings and limits: The study reported that TCR beta sequences accurately predicted HLA-A and HLA-B alleles in most subjects.

The V and J ends lost 5 bases and 2 bases respectively, with 9 bases between them. The CDR3 is made up of 13 amino acids. The germline V gene encodes CDR1 SGHTA and CDR2 FQGNSA. The PCR contained 60 Vbeta and 13 Jbeta primers. Libraries were prepared by immunoSEQ multiplex PCR; TCRdb keeps only in-frame clonotypes and omits some of them. The table lists fewer than 200,000 clones, roughly four fifths of them singletons. The V call is TRBV7-2, the J call TRBJ1-2; D may be TRBD1 (5 bases). Sequencing used PBMCs. This clonotype was obtained from a young woman in good health and CMV-seronegative. The CDR3 DNA reads TGTGCCAGCAGCGTGACAGTGAACTATGGCTACACCTTC. This codes for CASSVTVNYGYTF. Combining the CDR3 with reference TRBV7-2 and TRBJ1-2 gives the whole variable domain GAGVSQSPSNKVTEKGKDVELRCDPISGHTALYWYRQSLGQGLEFLIYFQGNSAPDKSGLPSDRFSAERTGGSVSTLTIQRTQQEDSAVYLCASSVTVNYGYTFGSGTRLTVV.